What follows are 2 T cell receptor beta chains derived from one specimen sequenced in a study of lymphopenia after photon versus proton radiotherapy. Some clones are missing from TCRdb's copy, which holds only in-frame ones; the method was immunoSEQ multiplex PCR. Seen here are about 18,000 clones, roughly 90% observed once, and the top ten hold approximately 1.5%. Specimen: peripheral blood, collected from a patient treated with photon-based radiotherapy. These receptors all stem from a woman in her thirties or forties with cholangiocarcinoma.

This chain uses TRBV11-2 with TRBJ2-2; D might be TRBD2 (6 bases). Trimming removed 6 bases from V and 6 bases from J, with 8 bases in between. The CDR3 covers 12 residues. Germline assignment: CDR1 SGHAT and CDR2 FQNNGV. CDR3 DNA sequence: TGTGCCAGCAGTCCGGGGGCCGGGGAGCTGTTTTTT. Translating gives CASSPGAGELFF.

The chain combines TRBV11-2 with TRBJ2-3, with TRBD2 matching 10 bases. The germline gives CDR1 SGHAT, CDR2 FQNNGV. J gave up 6 bases and V 4 bases, and 7 bases lay outside the gene matches. The CDR3 length is 15 residues. The CDR3 spells CASSSGTSELDTQYF. Written as DNA, the CDR3 is TGTGCCAGCAGCTCGGGGACTAGCGAACTCGATACGCAGTATTTT. Full variable domain (outside the CDR3, taken from reference TRBV11-2 and TRBJ2-3): EAGVAQSPRYKIIEKRQSVAFWCNPISGHATLYWYQQILGQGPKLLIQFQNNGVVDDSQLPKDRFSAERLKGVDSTLKIQPAKLEDSAVYLCASSSGTSELDTQYFGPGTRLTVL.